The 5 T cell receptor beta chains below come from one sample, sequenced in a study of OX40 agonist ivuxolimab in advanced cancers. Assay: immunoSEQ multiplex PCR; the TCRdb copy retains only in-frame clones and omits some. The sample includes tens of thousands of clones, just over 85% of them seen just once. Source: CD4+ or CD8+ T cells sorted from blood, taken in a trial of the OX40 agonist ivuxolimab. Receptors were obtained from an adult with an advanced solid tumor such as melanoma, head and neck, liver or kidney cancer.

The chain is built from TRBV27 and TRBJ2-5, with 8 bases identical to TRBD1. This CDR3 is 13 amino acids long. Losses at the gene ends were 10 bases for V and 7 bases for J; bases not matched to a gene: 11. Germline CDR1 and CDR2: MNHEY and SMNVEV (reference sequence). The CDR3 DNA sequence: TGTGCCACCCGCCGGACAGGGTCAGGGACCCAGTACTTC. Protein product: CATRRTGSGTQYF.

The V call is TRBV7-6, the J call TRBJ2-7; D is undetermined. V gave up 0 bases and J gave up 3 bases, with 6 bases separating them. The CDR3 runs to 13 residues. The germline V gene encodes CDR1 SGHVS and CDR2 FNYEAQ. CDR3 sequence: CASSLAVSYEQYF. In DNA form, the CDR3 reads TGTGCCAGCAGCTTAGCAGTCAGCTACGAGCAGTACTTC.

The chain couples TRBV6-5 to TRBJ2-7; either TRBD1 or TRBD2 may fit D (5 bases each). The V end was cut by 4 bases, the J end by 3 bases, with 13 bases between. The CDR3 totals 14 residues. Germline V gene sequence: CDR1 MNHEY, CDR2 SVGAGI. The CDR3 loop is CASSSPRGGYEQYF. The CDR3 bases are TGTGCCAGCAGTTCCCCGAGGGGTGGCTACGAGCAGTACTTC.

The CDR3 sequence: CASSGFGAGRVTDTQYF. For the CDR3, the DNA is TGTGCCAGCAGCGGATTTGGGGCGGGCCGGGTGACAGATACGCAGTATTTT. The chain links TRBV21-1 to TRBJ2-3. TRBV21-1 is flagged as a pseudogene. This CDR3 spans 17 amino acids.

V and J are TRBV6-5 and TRBJ2-5, with a weak D call TRBD1 (5 bases). Germline loops: CDR1 MNHEY, CDR2 SVGAGI. The CDR3 is made up of 15 amino acids. V lost 2 bases, J lost 0 bases, and 10 bases lay in between. The CDR3 loop is CASSYRGQYQETQYF. Written as DNA, the CDR3 is TGTGCCAGCAGTTACAGGGGTCAGTACCAAGAGACCCAGTACTTC.